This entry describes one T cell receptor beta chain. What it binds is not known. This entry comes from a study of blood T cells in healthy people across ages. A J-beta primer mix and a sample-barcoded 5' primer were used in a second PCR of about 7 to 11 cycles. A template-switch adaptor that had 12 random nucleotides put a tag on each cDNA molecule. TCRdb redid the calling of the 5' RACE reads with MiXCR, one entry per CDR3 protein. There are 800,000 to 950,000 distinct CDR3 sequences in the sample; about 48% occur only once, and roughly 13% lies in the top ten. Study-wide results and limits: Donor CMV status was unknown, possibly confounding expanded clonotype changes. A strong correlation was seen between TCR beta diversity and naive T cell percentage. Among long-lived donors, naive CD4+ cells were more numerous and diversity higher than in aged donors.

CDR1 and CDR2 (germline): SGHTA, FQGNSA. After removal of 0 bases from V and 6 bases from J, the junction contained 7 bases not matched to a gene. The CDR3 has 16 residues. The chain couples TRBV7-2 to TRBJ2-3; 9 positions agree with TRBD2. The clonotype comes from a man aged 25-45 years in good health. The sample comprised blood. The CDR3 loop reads CASSLAAGGAPDTQYF. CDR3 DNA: TGTGCCAGCAGCTTAGCAGCGGGGGGCGCCCCTGATACGCAGTATTTT.